The present T cell receptor (beta chain) was sequenced within a study of long-term antiretroviral therapy in people with HIV. Notes on the study in general: Clonotypes expanded prior to ART showed repertoire dominance at all sampled time points.

As concerns this clone: Its antigen is still unknown.

The authors ran the immunoSEQ assay, v3.0, at survey level. TCRdb's table, derived via immunoSEQ multiplex PCR, lists solely in-frame clones and lacks some. The repertoire holds roughly 20,000 clones, with 75% to 90% as singletons. Trimming shortened V by 3 bases and J by 0 bases, and 12 bases separated the two germline ends. The CDR3 spans 17 residues. Germline V CDR1 and CDR2: LNHDA, SQIVND (reference sequence). A minimum of one pre-ART and two post-ART PBMC samples existed for each donor. This chain links TRBV19 with TRBJ2-6; D might be TRBD2 (5 bases). The TCR sequence derives from a woman aged 40 to 50 with HIV. Sample: unsorted PBMCs, taken 0.2 years after starting antiretroviral therapy. CDR3 region: CASSIGGSSSGANVLTF. The CDR3 nucleotides read TGTGCCAGTAGTATTGGCGGGTCTTCCTCTGGGGCCAACGTCCTGACTTTC.